Below, 2 T cell receptor beta chains from the same sample are listed, as sequenced in a study of vaccination and CD4 T cells after COVID-19. The study sequenced cultured CD4+ T cell DNA using the Oncomine TCR Beta short-read assay. MiXCR, applied by TCRdb to the PCR reads, yields one record per CDR3 protein. The data contain 15,000 to 20,000 distinct CDR3 sequences, approximately 50% of them seen just once; the ten biggest clones take up 3% to 4%. The treatment is: roughly 11-day PBMC culture with coronavirus spike peptide pools or control peptides (ViraFEST assay). The antigens for these receptors are not known. Sequenced input: CD4+ T cells from blood, cultured in vitro. These receptors were taken from a human donor who had recovered from COVID-19.

The chain combines TRBV19 with TRBJ1-5, with D hard to call. V was cut by 2 bases and J by 2 bases, with 10 bases left in between. The CDR3 has 15 residues. Germline V gene lookup returns CDR1 LNHDA and CDR2 SQIVND (reference sequence). The CDR3 DNA sequence: TGTGCCAGTAGTATACCCAAAAGGGGCAATCAGCCCCAGCATTTT. This sequence encodes CASSIPKRGNQPQHF.

This clonotype was detected a few times. This chain links TRBV5-4 with TRBJ2-7; 8 bases are shared with TRBD2. CDR3 length: 14 residues. Trimming at V came to 9 bases and at J to 6 bases, leaving 14 bases not matched to a gene. CDR1 and CDR2 (germline): SGHNT, YYREEE (reference sequence). The CDR3 DNA reads TGTGCCACTGGACGGGGGGGGACGGAGCGCGAGCAGTACTTC. Encoded protein: CATGRGGTEREQYF.